This T cell receptor beta chain comes out of a study of Tregs in tolerant kidney transplant recipients. Produced via immunoSEQ multiplex PCR; TCRdb's table is partial and in-frame only. The table lists approximately 31,000 clones, with 7.6% in the top ten. About this clone itself: The sequence runs out 3 residues before the end of the CDR3; the remainder is reconstructed from the germline J gene.

Germline lookup yields CDR1 LNHDA and CDR2 SQIVND (reference sequence). The ends lost 3 bases at V and 0 bases at J; junction bases unmatched: 13. The CDR3 extends over 18 amino acids. The sample was CD8+ T cells from blood, taken before the transplant. The clonotype originates from a human donor who received a combined kidney and bone marrow transplant. This rearrangement joins TRBV19 to TRBJ2-7, with TRBD1 matching over 8 bases. The CDR3 bases that were read are TGTGCCAGTAGTATGTCGGGGAAAACAGGGGGGCTCTCCTACGAG. Protein sequence: CASSMSGKTGGLSYE. The whole CDR3 is CASSMSGKTGGLSYEQYF.